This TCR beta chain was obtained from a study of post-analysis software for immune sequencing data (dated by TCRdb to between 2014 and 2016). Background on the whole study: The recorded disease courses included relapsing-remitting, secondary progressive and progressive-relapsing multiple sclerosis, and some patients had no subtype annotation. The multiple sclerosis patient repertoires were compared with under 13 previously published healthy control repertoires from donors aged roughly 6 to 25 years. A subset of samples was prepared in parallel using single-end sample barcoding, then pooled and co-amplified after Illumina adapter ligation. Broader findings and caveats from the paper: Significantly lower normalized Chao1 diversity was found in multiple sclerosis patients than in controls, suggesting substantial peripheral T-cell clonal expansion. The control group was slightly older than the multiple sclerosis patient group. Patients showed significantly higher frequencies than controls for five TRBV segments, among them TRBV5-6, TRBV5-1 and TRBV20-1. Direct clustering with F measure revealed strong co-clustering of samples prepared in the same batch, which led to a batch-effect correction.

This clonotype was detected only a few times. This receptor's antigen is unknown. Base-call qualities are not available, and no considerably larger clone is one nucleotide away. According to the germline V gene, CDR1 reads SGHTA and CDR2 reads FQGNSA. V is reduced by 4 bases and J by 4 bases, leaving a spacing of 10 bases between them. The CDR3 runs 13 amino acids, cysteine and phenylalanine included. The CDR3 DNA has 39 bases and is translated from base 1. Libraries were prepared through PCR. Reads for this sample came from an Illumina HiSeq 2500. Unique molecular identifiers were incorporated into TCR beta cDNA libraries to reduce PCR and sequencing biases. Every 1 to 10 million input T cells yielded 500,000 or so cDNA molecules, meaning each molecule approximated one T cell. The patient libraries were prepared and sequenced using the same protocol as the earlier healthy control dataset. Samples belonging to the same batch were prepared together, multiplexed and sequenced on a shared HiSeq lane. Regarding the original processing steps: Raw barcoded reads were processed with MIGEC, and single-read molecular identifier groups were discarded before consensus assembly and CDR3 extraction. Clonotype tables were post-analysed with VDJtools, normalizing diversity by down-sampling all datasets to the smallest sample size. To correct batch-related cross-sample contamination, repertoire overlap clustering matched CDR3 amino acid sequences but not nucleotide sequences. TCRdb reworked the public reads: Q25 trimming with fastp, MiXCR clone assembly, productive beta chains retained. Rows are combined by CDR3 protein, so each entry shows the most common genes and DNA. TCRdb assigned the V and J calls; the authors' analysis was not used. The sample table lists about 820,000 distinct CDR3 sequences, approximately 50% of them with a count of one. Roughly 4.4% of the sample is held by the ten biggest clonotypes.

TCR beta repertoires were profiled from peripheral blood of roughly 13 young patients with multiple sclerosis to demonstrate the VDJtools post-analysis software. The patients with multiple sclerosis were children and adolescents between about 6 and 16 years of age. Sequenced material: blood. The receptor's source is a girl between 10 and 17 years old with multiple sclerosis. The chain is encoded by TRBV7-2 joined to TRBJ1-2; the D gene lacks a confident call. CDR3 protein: CASSSSAVYGYTF. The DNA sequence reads TGTGCCAGCAGCTCCTCAGCGGTCTATGGCTACACCTTC.